This T cell receptor (beta chain) was recovered during a study of graft-versus-host responses after intestinal transplantation. Study background: Following induction with anti-thymocyte globulin, all recipients were given tacrolimus and steroids for around three years.

As regards this clone: The antigen remains undetermined.

TCRdb's copy holds only in-frame clones and misses some; the assay was immunoSEQ multiplex PCR. The sample lists roughly 62,000 clones; around nine tenths were seen once. The CDR3 runs to 18 residues. Per the germline V gene, CDR1 is SGHVS and CDR2 is FNYEAQ. Trimming cost V 5 bases and J 7 bases, with 30 bases left between them. Regarding the study as a whole: Recipient marrow contained GvH clones, some of which appeared first in ileum or blood. High graft-versus-host to host-versus-graft clonal ratios were found in allografts of patients who had graft-donor T cell macrochimerism.

The TCR originated in a human patient who received an intestinal transplant, so some T cells may come from the graft donor. This material consisted of PBMCs, taken roughly 120 days after intestinal transplantation. This chain links TRBV7-6 with TRBJ2-7, with D perhaps matching TRBD1 (5 bases). This chain's CDR3 is CASSVGDSGLGAYWEQYF. CDR3 in DNA: TGTGCCAGCAGCGTTGGCGACAGTGGTCTTGGGGCATACTGGGAGCAGTACTTC.